The 17 T cell receptor beta chains in this list originate from one sample, sequenced in a study of T-cell memory formation after mild COVID-19. TCRdb re-called the 5' RACE reads with MiXCR, one entry per CDR3 protein. The data show hundreds of thousands of distinct CDR3 sequences, roughly 17% seen once. Sample: PBMCs or a T cell subset sorted from them (not recorded which). The origin of the receptors is a man aged 18 to 30 who had mild COVID-19 (a few samples of this study predate the infection). Cell type and time point are not known.

This clonotype was found a few times. The rearrangement links TRBV6-2 or TRBV6-3 to TRBJ2-5; D is unresolved. The germline V gene encodes CDR1 MNHEY and CDR2 SVGEGT. The CDR3 extends over 13 amino acids. V was pared by 2 bases and J by 5 bases, with 9 bases between. The CDR3, as DNA: TGTGCCAGCAGTTACCCCCCTTCTGAGACCCAGTACTTC. Protein: CASSYPPSETQYF.

The rearrangement links TRBV5-4 to TRBJ2-7; unclear D gene. CDR1 is SGHNT, CDR2 YYREEE, per germline (reference sequence). V was clipped by 1 base and J by 0 bases, with 11 bases between them. The CDR3 has 15 residues. CDR3 sequence (DNA): TGTGCCAGCAGCTTGAATACGAAGAGCTCCTACGAGCAGTACTTC. It yields the protein CASSLNTKSSYEQYF.

The rearrangement joins TRBV7-2 to TRBJ1-2; the match to TRBD1 covers 9 bases. In germline, CDR1 is SGHTA, CDR2 FQGNSA. This CDR3 region has 15 residues. V dropped 2 bases and J dropped 4; count of bases not matched to a gene: 5. The DNA of the CDR3 is TGTGCCAGCAGCTTACAAACAGGGGGCATCTATGGCTACACCTTC. Translated: CASSLQTGGIYGYTF.

J is TRBJ2-5 and V is TRBV10-3; a possible D gene is TRBD1 (6 bases). The CDR3 length is 13 residues. CDR1 is ENHRY, CDR2 SYGVKD, per germline. V lost 3 bases and J 7 bases, leaving 12 bases between the germline ends. The CDR3 DNA sequence: TGTGCCATCAGTGATACAGGGTTGGTGACCCAGTACTTC. Its translation is CAISDTGLVTQYF.

This clonotype occurred a few times. The chain couples TRBV28 to TRBJ2-5; D call uncertain. Germline V gives CDR1 MDHEN, CDR2 SYDVKM. Trimming stripped 8 bases from V and 8 bases from J, with 21 bases between. This CDR3 has 14 amino acids. CDR3 protein: CASLTTTGLVTQYF. DNA of the CDR3: TGTGCCAGCCTAACTACCACCGGGCTAGTAACCCAGTACTTC.

The chain recombines TRBV5-1 with TRBJ2-1; 8 positions agree with TRBD1. V lost 4 bases to trimming and J lost 7 bases; unmatched junction nucleotides: 13. Germline values: CDR1 SGHRS, CDR2 YFSETQ. The CDR3 totals 16 residues. The CDR3 is CASSPTALTGANEQFF. In DNA form, the CDR3 reads TGCGCCAGCAGCCCAACCGCCCTGACAGGGGCGAATGAGCAGTTCTTC.

The chain combines TRBV7-2 with TRBJ1-2; D call uncertain. The V end lost 1 base, the J end lost 3 bases, and 9 bases lay between the germline ends. This CDR3 spans 14 amino acids. The germline V gene encodes CDR1 SGHTA and CDR2 FQGNSA. As DNA, the CDR3 is TGTGCCAGCAGCTTAGGGCGGGGAGACTATGGCTACACCTTC. Protein: CASSLGRGDYGYTF.

This rearrangement joins TRBV6-2 or TRBV6-3 to TRBJ2-7; 7 nucleotides line up with TRBD2. Germline assignment: CDR1 MNHEY and CDR2 SVGEGT. This CDR3 comprises 12 residues. Trimming at V came to 8 bases and at J to 1 base, leaving 2 bases not matched to a gene. This CDR3 reads CASGDYSYEQYF. The CDR3 bases are TGTGCCAGCGGGGACTATTCCTACGAGCAGTACTTC.

This clonotype was seen at least ten times. This chain links TRBV15 with TRBJ2-1, with 7 bases lining up with TRBD1. After removal of 1 base from V and 4 bases from J, the junction contained 4 bases not matched to a gene. The germline V gene encodes CDR1 LNHNV and CDR2 YYDKDF (reference sequence). This CDR3 has 15 residues. CDR3 in DNA: TGTGCCACCAGCAGAGTGGGACAGAAATACAATGAGCAGTTCTTC. Its translation: CATSRVGQKYNEQFF.

This clonotype has only a few counts. CDR3 loop: CSVATGSEIGETQYF. CDR3 DNA sequence: TGCAGCGTAGCGACAGGGTCCGAAATCGGGGAGACCCAGTACTTC. This chain connects TRBV29-1 to TRBJ2-5; 7 bases line up with TRBD1. The junction had 15 bases not matched to a gene; V was cut back by 6 bases and J by 5 bases. Germline assignment: CDR1 SQVTM and CDR2 ANQGSEA. This CDR3 region has 15 residues.

This clonotype was observed at least ten times. The rearrangement links TRBV7-2 to TRBJ1-2; TRBD1 might be the D (5 bases). CDR1 is SGHTA and CDR2 is FQGNSA in the germline V gene. Trimming took 0 bases from V and 3 from J, leaving 11 bases between them. The CDR3 is 15 residues long. The DNA of the CDR3 is TGTGCCAGCAGCTTAGCACAGTTCAGGGACTATGGCTACACCTTC. This gives the protein CASSLAQFRDYGYTF.

This clonotype was observed a few times. The chain combines TRBV7-9 with TRBJ1-1; D possibly corresponds to TRBD1 (5 bases). Germline CDR1 SEHNR, CDR2 FQNEAQ (reference sequence). This CDR3 comprises 14 residues. V was shortened by 6 bases and J by 11 bases, with 22 bases between the two germline ends. The CDR3 loop reads CASRPFESGRGAFF. CDR3 in DNA: TGTGCCAGCAGACCCTTTGAGTCCGGCCGGGGGGCTTTCTTT.

This CDR3 reads CAWYTSGGRYNEQFF. CDR3 nucleotide sequence: TGTGCCTGGTATACTAGCGGGGGGCGTTACAATGAGCAGTTCTTC. This chain uses TRBV30 with TRBJ2-1; 12 nucleotides agree with TRBD2. V trimming: 5 bases; J trimming: 4 bases; junction bases outside the gene matches: 6. Germline V lookup: CDR1 GTSNPN, CDR2 SVGIG (reference sequence). The CDR3 totals 15 residues. Variable domain in full (rest from reference TRBV30 and TRBJ2-1): SQTIHQWPATLVQPVGSPLSLECTVEGTSNPNLYWYRQAAGRGLQLLFYSVGIGQISSEVPQNLSASRPQDRQFILSSKKLLLSDSGFYLCAWYTSGGRYNEQFFGPGTRLTVL.

This clonotype was picked up many times. This chain joins TRBV27 and TRBJ2-3; D uncertain. This CDR3 has 20 residues. Trimming took 5 bases from V and 3 from J, leaving 30 bases between them. Per germline, CDR1 MNHEY and CDR2 SMNVEV (reference sequence). The CDR3 loop is CASSRLNEGETLARTDTQYF. The CDR3 DNA sequence: TGTGCCAGCAGTCGGCTTAATGAAGGTGAAACATTGGCTAGAACAGATACGCAGTATTTT.

The chain links TRBV4-1 to TRBJ2-3; 11 positions agree with TRBD2. Germline CDR1 and CDR2: MGHRA and YSYEKL. The CDR3 runs 15 residues. J gave up 4 bases and V 6 bases, and 6 bases lay outside the gene matches. CDR3 amino acids: CASSPTSGGSDTQYF. The CDR3 coding sequence is TGCGCCAGCAGTCCTACTAGCGGGGGTTCAGATACGCAGTATTTT.

The chain recombines TRBV19 with TRBJ2-5, with D possibly TRBD1 on 5 matching bases. The CDR3 is 14 amino acids. CDR1 is LNHDA and CDR2 is SQIVND in the germline V gene (reference sequence). Trimming stripped 9 bases from V and 2 bases from J, with 16 bases between. This chain's CDR3 is CASDQGAGQETQYF. As DNA, the CDR3 is TGTGCCAGCGATCAGGGTGCTGGGCAAGAGACCCAGTACTTC.

This clonotype was observed many times. The chain uses TRBV5-6 and TRBJ2-2; D could derive from TRBD1 or TRBD2 (5 bases each). The CDR3 consists of 14 residues. Germline V gives CDR1 SGHDT, CDR2 YYEEEE. Trimming shortened V by 6 bases and J by 6 bases, and 15 bases separated the two germline ends. The DNA for the CDR3 is TGTGCCAGCATCCGAGGGACGGGGTCCGGGGAGCTGTTTTTT. Residues: CASIRGTGSGELFF.